This TCR beta chain came from a study of cytomegalovirus exposure and HLA in healthy donors. Study in general: Genotyping showed approximately 81% of roughly 400 donors falling in the Caucasian-associated ancestry cluster. Study conclusions and caveats: Later analysis indicated greater clonal expansion among HLA-associated TCR beta chains than among equally common other chains.

Per germline, CDR1 SGHNT and CDR2 YYREEE (reference sequence). The V segment lost 4 bases and the J segment 2 bases; nucleotides outside the gene matches: 8. The CDR3 sequence is 15 residues long. 60 Vbeta and 13 Jbeta primers were used in PCR. Assay: immunoSEQ multiplex PCR; the TCRdb copy retains only in-frame clones and omits some. The sample lists 60,000 to 75,000 clones; about 73% were seen once. Regarding this clone: Its antigen is not identified.

The V gene is TRBV5-4, the J gene TRBJ1-2; 7 nucleotides align to TRBD1. The receptor comes from a woman aged 55 to 70 in good health and CMV-seropositive. Sequencing was performed on PBMCs. As DNA, the CDR3 is TGTGCCAGCAGCCCGCAACAGGGACAGAACTATGGCTACACCTTC. This gives the protein CASSPQQGQNYGYTF.